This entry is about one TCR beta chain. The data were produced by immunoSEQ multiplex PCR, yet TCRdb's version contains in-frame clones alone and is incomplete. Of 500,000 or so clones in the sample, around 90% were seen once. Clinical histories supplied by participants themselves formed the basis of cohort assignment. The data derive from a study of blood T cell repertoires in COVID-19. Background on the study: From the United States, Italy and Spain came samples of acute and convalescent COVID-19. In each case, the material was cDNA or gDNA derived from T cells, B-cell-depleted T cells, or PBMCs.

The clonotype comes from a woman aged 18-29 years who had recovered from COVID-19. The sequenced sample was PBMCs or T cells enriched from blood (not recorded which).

The CDR3 protein is CASSAEGETYNEKLFF. Here the CDR3 DNA reads TGTGCCAGCAGCGCCGAGGGGGAGACTTATAATGAAAAACTGTTTTTT. The rearrangement uses TRBV9 and TRBJ1-4, with D perhaps TRBD1 (6 bases). V dropped 3 bases and J dropped 4 bases, with 16 bases sitting between them. This CDR3 spans 16 amino acids. CDR1 and CDR2 (germline): SGDLS, YYNGEE.